This is a list of T cell receptor beta chains from one sample in a study of response to subunit inactivated influenza vaccine. MiXCR, run by TCRdb on the RT-PCR reads, gives a single entry per CDR3 protein. The table includes around 750,000 distinct CDR3 sequences, roughly 20% detected once. The sequencing here drew on PBMCs from blood, taken roughly 5 days after vaccination. These receptors all come from a man aged 50 or older who received an inactivated influenza vaccine. Each CDR3 is given with its conserved first and last residue. The order of the fields is V gene, J gene, D gene, clone size, CDR3 DNA, CDR3 protein. The D gene is left open where the match is weak. Clone size is shown for a subset of rows, as once, few, many or a class of expanded clone.

>TRBV20-1|TRBJ2-5|TRBD2|-
TGCAGTGCTAGAGATCAGCGGGAGGTACAAGAGACCCAGTACTTC
CSARDQREVQETQYF
>TRBV5-1|TRBJ1-1|-|-
TGCGCCAGCAGCTTGGCCACATCGAACACTGAAGCTTTCTTT
CASSLATSNTEAFF
>TRBV18|TRBJ2-7|TRBD1|few
TGTGCCAGCTCACCGCTACACCGGGACAGGGCCTACGAGCAGTACTTC
CASSPLHRDRAYEQYF
>TRBV28|TRBJ2-1|TRBD1|few
TGTGCCAGCAGTCCCTCGGACAGGAGCGATGAGCAGTTCTTC
CASSPSDRSDEQFF
>TRBV7-8|TRBJ2-3|TRBD2|few
TGTGCCAGCAGCACACTGACTAGCGCCCGCACAGATACGCAGTATTTT
CASSTLTSARTDTQYF
>TRBV29-1|TRBJ2-2|TRBD2|many
TGCAGCGTGGGGGCCGGGACTAGCCACACCGGGGAGCTGTTTTTT
CSVGAGTSHTGELFF
>TRBV5-6|TRBJ2-3|-|few
TGTGCCAGCAGCTTGGGGGGTCTAGCTGTGCAGTATTTT
CASSLGGLAVQYF
>TRBV20-1|TRBJ2-1|-|-
TGCAGTGCTAGGACCGTGGGGGCTAGCGTTTACAATGAGCAGTTCTTC
CSARTVGASVYNEQFF
>TRBV28|TRBJ2-5|-|few
TGTGCCAGCAGTTTTTATAACCTTCGGTGGGAGACCCAGTACTTC
CASSFYNLRWETQYF
>TRBV5-1|TRBJ1-2|-|many
TGCGCCAGCAGCGGATCAGGGGGCTACACCTTC
CASSGSGGYTF
>TRBV6-5|TRBJ2-1|TRBD1|few
TGTGCCAGCAGTTACGTCAGGGGGCCAGGGGAGCAGTTCTTC
CASSYVRGPGEQFF
>TRBV15|TRBJ2-1|-|few
TGTGCCACCAGCAGAGGGGGGTATCAGCAGTTCTTC
CATSRGGYQQFF
>TRBV29-1|TRBJ2-5|-|-
TGCAGCGTTGGATCGAAGACCCAGTACTTC
CSVGSKTQYF
>TRBV24-1|TRBJ1-1|-|-
TGTGCCACCAGTGATCCGGACCAGGTCGGGCGAGCTTTCTTT
CATSDPDQVGRAFF
>TRBV3-1|TRBJ1-5|-|-
TGTACCATCAGTTTTTTCAGGGCGAATTGGAATAGGAATCAGCCCCAGCATTTT
CTISFFRANWNRNQPQHF
>TRBV5-1|TRBJ2-1|-|-
TGCGCCAGCAGCCCCATGGACGGTCTCCTGTCGGAGCAGTTCTTC
CASSPMDGLLSEQFF
>TRBV7-2|TRBJ2-1|TRBD2|-
TGTGCCAGCAGCCTGACTAGCGGGGGGGCCGCCTACAATGAGCAGTTCTTC
CASSLTSGGAAYNEQFF
>TRBV4-3|TRBJ2-3|-|few
TGCGCCAGCAGCCAATCCCAGGGCGCCACAGATACGCAGTATTTT
CASSQSQGATDTQYF
>TRBV5-1|TRBJ2-7|TRBD2|few
TGCGCCAGCAGCCCCTGGGTCGGGGGGAATGAGCAGTACTTC
CASSPWVGGNEQYF
>TRBV5-1|TRBJ2-1|TRBD2|few
TGCGCCAGCAGCTCGACGGGACTAATCAATGAGCAGTTCTTC
CASSSTGLINEQFF
>TRBV5-1|TRBJ2-7|-|-
TGCGCCAGATCCGAGGGTGGGACAATCTACTACGAGCAGTACTTC
CARSEGGTIYYEQYF
>TRBV18|TRBJ2-7|-|-
TGTGCCAGCTCACCCGGGACACCGACCTACGAGCAGTACTTC
CASSPGTPTYEQYF
>TRBV9|TRBJ2-5|-|-
TGTGCCAGCAGCGGGGGTTTAACGGTGTCGGAGACCCAGTACTTC
CASSGGLTVSETQYF
>TRBV3-1|TRBJ2-1|TRBD2|many
TGTGCCAGCAGCCAAGATGCCAGCGGGAGGTACAATGAGCAGTTCTTC
CASSQDASGRYNEQFF
>TRBV20-1|TRBJ2-7|-|-
TGCAGTGCTAGGGCCAGGGCCCCCTACGAGCAGTACTTC
CSARARAPYEQYF
>TRBV7-2|TRBJ2-5|TRBD2|many
TGTGCCAGCAGCTTACCGGGACTAGCCTCCCAGTACTTC
CASSLPGLASQYF
>TRBV6-1|TRBJ2-1|TRBD1|-
TGTGCCAGCAGCTCGGGACAGGGTTTTGTCTTACGCTACAATGAGCAGTTCTTC
CASSSGQGFVLRYNEQFF
>TRBV5-1|TRBJ2-3|-|-
TGCGCCAGCAGCAATTGGGTAGCGGACACAGATACGCAGTATTTT
CASSNWVADTDTQYF
>TRBV27|TRBJ2-3|TRBD2|-
TGTGCCAGCCGCTTAACAACGGGGGGGCCCACAGATACGCAGTATTTT
CASRLTTGGPTDTQYF
>TRBV19|TRBJ2-5|-|-
TGTGCCAGTAGTATTATATTGGGATCGGAGACCCAGTACTTC
CASSIILGSETQYF
>TRBV12-3/TRBV12-4|TRBJ2-7|TRBD2|-
TGTGCCAGCAGTCGAGGACTAGCGGGAGGCGTTTACGAGCAGTACTTC
CASSRGLAGGVYEQYF
>TRBV15|TRBJ2-1|-|-
TGTGCCACCAGCAGCCGGACCGGGTCTAAGGGATGGAATGAGCAGTTCTTC
CATSSRTGSKGWNEQFF
>TRBV15|TRBJ2-3|-|-
TGTGCCACCAGCAGCTATCTCGACGCAGATACGCAGTATTTT
CATSSYLDADTQYF
>TRBV20-1|TRBJ2-7|-|few
TGCAGTGCTCAGGGTAGGCTCGGATACGAGCAGTACTTC
CSAQGRLGYEQYF
>TRBV12-3/TRBV12-4|TRBJ2-1|TRBD1|few
TGTGCCAGCAGTTTCGGACAGGGGAAGAATGAGCAGTTCTTC
CASSFGQGKNEQFF
>TRBV5-1|TRBJ2-3|-|many
TGCGCCAGCAGCCCATCGTCACACACAGATACGCAGTATTTT
CASSPSSHTDTQYF
>TRBV5-1|TRBJ2-5|TRBD2|few
TGCGCCAGCAGCTTCGGGACTACGTCTCCAGAGACCCAGTACTTC
CASSFGTTSPETQYF
>TRBV4-3|TRBJ1-4|TRBD1|-
TGCGCCAGCAGCCTCAGCGACAGGGAGGGTGAAAAACTGTTTTTT
CASSLSDREGEKLFF
>TRBV3-1|TRBJ2-3|-|few
TGTGCCAGCAGCTATTTGTCAGATACGCAGTATTTT
CASSYLSDTQYF
>TRBV5-6|TRBJ1-1|-|few
TGTGCCAGCAGCCGCGACACGCGGGCCACTGAAGCTTTCTTT
CASSRDTRATEAFF
>TRBV15|TRBJ2-1|-|-
TGTGCCACCAGCAGACAAGCAGACAGCAATGAGCAGTTCTTC
CATSRQADSNEQFF
>TRBV20-1|TRBJ2-7|TRBD2|-
TGCAGTGCTTTACTAGCGAGAAGCTCCTACGAGCAGTACTTC
CSALLARSSYEQYF
>TRBV27|TRBJ2-1|TRBD2|-
TGTGCCAGCCAGCGGGAGGAGAGCCGGGGTGAGCAGTTCTTC
CASQREESRGEQFF
>TRBV20-1|TRBJ2-1|-|few
TGCAGTGCTGAGCCGCCTCCAGCCTACAATGAGCAGTTCTTC
CSAEPPPAYNEQFF
>TRBV5-6|TRBJ2-5|TRBD2|few
TGTGCCAGCAGCTTTAATCCTAGCGGGGTTGTCTTGTCCCAGTACTTC
CASSFNPSGVVLSQYF
>TRBV6-5|TRBJ2-2|-|few
TGTGCCAGCAGTTACTCCCCCTTGTGGACGAACACCGGGGAGCTGTTTTTT
CASSYSPLWTNTGELFF
>TRBV20-1|TRBJ2-1|TRBD1|-
TGCAGTGCTAGCACAGGGGGCCCCGTCGGTGAGCAGTTCTTC
CSASTGGPVGEQFF
>TRBV10-2|TRBJ2-1|TRBD2|-
TGCGCCAGCAGTGATTGGGGGGGAGAGACCCTGTACAATGAGCAGTTCTTC
CASSDWGGETLYNEQFF
>TRBV7-2|TRBJ2-5|TRBD2|many
TGTGCCAGCACCCGGGGGGGAGGGTCCGCGACCCAGTACTTC
CASTRGGGSATQYF